This is a list of T cell receptor beta chains from one sample in a study of response to subunit inactivated influenza vaccine. In TCRdb, the RT-PCR reads were re-called with MiXCR into one record per CDR3 protein. Of 800,000 or so distinct CDR3 sequences in the sample, about 20% were seen once. Sequencing used PBMCs from blood, obtained about 5 days after vaccination. These receptor sequences come from a man aged 50-59 years who received an inactivated influenza vaccine. Both conserved end residues are part of each CDR3. The D gene is left open where the match is weak. Clone sizes are given selectively: once, few, many, or a class where the clone is expanded.

-	TRBV6-1	TRBJ1-5	-	TGTGCCAGCACTCGAGAGCGGGGCAATCAGCCCCAGCATTTT	CASTRERGNQPQHF
few	TRBV6-2/TRBV6-3	TRBJ1-1	-	TGTGCCAGCAGTTACTCGAATAGGCCTGGCAACACTGAAGCTTTCTTT	CASSYSNRPGNTEAFF
-	TRBV20-1	TRBJ1-5	-	TGCAGTGCTAGAGATTCGAACGGACGGATGGAGAATCAGCCCCAGCATTTT	CSARDSNGRMENQPQHF
-	TRBV4-2	TRBJ2-3	TRBD2	TGTGCCAGCAGCTCCTTGGCGGGGGGGCGGGCAGATACGCAGTATTTT	CASSSLAGGRADTQYF
-	TRBV29-1	TRBJ2-1	TRBD2	TGCAGCGTTGAGCGTCTAGCGGTCTACAATGAGCAGTTCTTC	CSVERLAVYNEQFF
few	TRBV20-1	TRBJ2-7	-	TGCAGTGCTAGTAGGTCTGATGCCGAGCAGTACTTC	CSASRSDAEQYF
-	TRBV5-1	TRBJ2-2	-	TGCGCCAGCAGCCAGACCTGGGGGTGGGAGCTGTTTTTT	CASSQTWGWELFF
-	TRBV20-1	TRBJ2-3	TRBD2	TGCAGTGCTAGAGCCCTAGCGGGGCCCAGGGCAGATACGCAGTATTTT	CSARALAGPRADTQYF
few	TRBV6-5	TRBJ2-3	TRBD2	TGTGCCAGCAGTTACTCCGCCAGCGGGGGGGAAGATACGCAGTATTTT	CASSYSASGGEDTQYF
-	TRBV7-8	TRBJ1-5	-	TGTGCCAGCAGCTTAGGAAACAGTAGGATCAATCAGCCCCAGCATTTT	CASSLGNSRINQPQHF
few	TRBV10-3	TRBJ2-5	-	TGTGCCATCAGTGCGGTGATCCAAGAGACCCAGTACTTC	CAISAVIQETQYF
many	TRBV27	TRBJ1-6	TRBD1	TGTGCCAGCAGCTCCGGGACAGGGAGCTCCTATAATTCACCCCTCCACTTT	CASSSGTGSSYNSPLHF
few	TRBV10-3	TRBJ1-4	-	TGTGCCATCAGCGGGGAGGGGAATGAAAAACTGTTTTTT	CAISGEGNEKLFF
few	TRBV6-5	TRBJ2-7	TRBD2	TGTGCCAGCAGTTACGTCAGGACTAGCGGGACCAACGAGCAGTACTTC	CASSYVRTSGTNEQYF
many	TRBV20-1	TRBJ2-2	-	TGCAGTGCTAGCTCCGGGACCCTGGACACCGGGGAGCTGTTTTTT	CSASSGTLDTGELFF
-	TRBV7-9	TRBJ2-1	-	TGTGCCAGCAGCTGGGGGCCTCCGCCCTACAATGAGCAGTTCTTC	CASSWGPPPYNEQFF
-	TRBV20-1	TRBJ2-1	-	TGCAGTGCTAGAGATCTACGATGGGGGGGCTATGAGCAGTTCTTC	CSARDLRWGGYEQFF